Judged by abundance, the clone carrying this T cell receptor beta chain is medium-sized. From the 5' RACE reads, TCRdb called clonotypes with MiXCR, one entry per CDR3 protein. Of about 8,600 distinct CDR3 sequences in the sample, around 16% are singletons; the top ten hold about 3.7%. Memory CD4+ cells were defined as CD4+CD45RO+CD25-. Deletions cut 7 bases from V and 2 bases from J, with 12 bases between. Germline V gene sequence: CDR1 MNHEY, CDR2 SVGAGI. CDR3 length: 15 residues. Sequenced input: memory CD4+ T cells sorted from blood. Subset specified: memory CD4+ T cells, CD4+CD45RO+CD25-. The chain couples TRBV6-5 to TRBJ2-6; a possible D gene is TRBD2 (5 bases). The sequence was collected from a female donor with breast cancer. The CDR3 reads CASKLEGAGANVLTF. CDR3 bases: TGTGCCAGCAAACTAGAGGGTGCTGGGGCCAACGTCCTGACTTTC.